Sequencing of this TCR beta chain was carried out in a study of shared clonotypes between healthy human individuals. Evenly divided among several immunoSEQ plates was the genomic DNA of each subset. Each replicate PCR on the sorted subsets used roughly 210 ng DNA (around 30,000 T cell genomes). Clones were sequenced by immunoSEQ multiplex PCR, and TCRdb holds only the in-frame ones, with some missing. The sample shows around 2,000,000 clones, approximately 94% of them seen only once. Naivety among CD8 cells was defined by CD45RO negativity and positive CCR7 selection, thereby excluding terminally differentiated effector memory CD45RA+ cells. About this clone itself: Its target is unknown.

General study results and limits: Naive subsets, compared against memory subsets, generally had larger estimated richness values.

This CDR3 is built from 14 residues. V was trimmed by 6 bases and J by 3 bases, leaving 13 bases between them. Germline assignment: CDR1 SGHTS and CDR2 YDEGEE. Sequencing input: naive CD8+ T cells sorted from blood. This receptor was identified in a man aged 18 to 30 in good health. This chain uses TRBV5-8 with TRBJ2-1; possible D gene TRBD1, 6 bases. CDR3 sequence reads: CASTWTEIYNEQFF. DNA for the CDR3: TGTGCCAGCACGTGGACAGAAATCTACAATGAGCAGTTCTTC. Full variable domain (rest looked up from reference TRBV5-8 and TRBJ2-1): EAGVTQSPTHLIKTRGQQATLRCSPISGHTSVYWYQQALGLGLQFLLWYDEGEERNRGNFPPRFSGRQFPNYSSELNVNALELEDSALYLCASTWTEIYNEQFFGPGTRLTVL.